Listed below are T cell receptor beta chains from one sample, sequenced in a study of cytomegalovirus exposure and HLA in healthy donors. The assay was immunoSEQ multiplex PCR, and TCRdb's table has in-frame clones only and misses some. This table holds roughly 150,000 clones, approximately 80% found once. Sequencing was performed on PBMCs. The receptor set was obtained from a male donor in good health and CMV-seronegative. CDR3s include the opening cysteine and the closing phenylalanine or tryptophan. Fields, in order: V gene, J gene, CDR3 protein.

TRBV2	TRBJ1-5	CASKGQQEQPQHF
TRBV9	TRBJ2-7	CASSPWGEVSYEQYF
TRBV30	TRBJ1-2	CAWSGRTGNYGYTF
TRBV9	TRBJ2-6	CASTGGGGGANVLTF
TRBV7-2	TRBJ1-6	CASSLVREYNSPLHF
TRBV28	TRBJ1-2	CASSAANYNNYGYTF
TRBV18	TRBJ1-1	CASSGQGGVNTEAFF
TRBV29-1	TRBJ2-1	CSVEVREGLYNEQFF
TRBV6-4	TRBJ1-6	CASSDSQGATYNSPLHF
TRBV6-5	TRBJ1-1	CASSYMGTGTTEAFF
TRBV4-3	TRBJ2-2	CASSQAGTPNGELFF
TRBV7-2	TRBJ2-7	CASSFSLSGTGNYEQYF
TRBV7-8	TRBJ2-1	CASSSGTSYNEQFF
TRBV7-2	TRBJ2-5	CASSLNPRHQQETQYF
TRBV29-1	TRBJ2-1	CSVDLIGGGRVYNEQFF
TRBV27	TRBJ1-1	CASSPSPGEPFF
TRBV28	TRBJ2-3	CASRRASGRRTDTQYF
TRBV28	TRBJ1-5	CASRSPDRLSQPQHF
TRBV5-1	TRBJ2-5	CASSLGPGQGARETQYF
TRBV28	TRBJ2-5	CASSWGGRDQETQYF
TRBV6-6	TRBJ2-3	CASSYADTQYF
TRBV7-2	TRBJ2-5	CASSLIVQETQYF
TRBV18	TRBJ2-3	CASSPDRRLDTQYF
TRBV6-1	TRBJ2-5	CASAAGGIQETQYF
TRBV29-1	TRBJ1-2	CSVVGTDYGYTF
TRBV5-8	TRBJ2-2	CASSLEGTWDSSFTGELFF